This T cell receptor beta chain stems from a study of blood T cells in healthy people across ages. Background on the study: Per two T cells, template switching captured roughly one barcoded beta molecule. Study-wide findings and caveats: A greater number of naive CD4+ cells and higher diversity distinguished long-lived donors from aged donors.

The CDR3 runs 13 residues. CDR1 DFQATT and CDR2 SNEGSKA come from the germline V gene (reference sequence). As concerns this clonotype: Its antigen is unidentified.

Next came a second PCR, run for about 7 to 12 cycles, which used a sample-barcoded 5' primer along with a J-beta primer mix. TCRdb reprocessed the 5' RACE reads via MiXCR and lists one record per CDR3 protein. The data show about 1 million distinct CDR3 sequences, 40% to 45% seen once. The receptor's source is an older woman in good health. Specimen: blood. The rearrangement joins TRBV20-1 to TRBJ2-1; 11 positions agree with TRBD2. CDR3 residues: CRGLAADNDEQFF. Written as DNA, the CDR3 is TGCAGGGGACTAGCGGCTGACAATGACGAGCAGTTCTTC.